This TCR beta chain was obtained from a study of blood T cell repertoires in COVID-19. About the study: Sites across the United States, Italy and Spain contributed samples from acute and convalescent COVID-19. The cDNA or gDNA used as material had been derived from T cells, B-cell-depleted T cells, or PBMCs.

Germline assignment: CDR1 MNHEY and CDR2 SVGEGT. The V end was cut by 4 bases, the J end by 6 bases, with 4 bases between. There are 11 residues in the CDR3. This clone was counted a single time. Original processing methods: Nucleated cell counts were estimated from reference gene primer amplification. Repertoires were generated with immunoSEQ multiplex PCR, while TCRdb's copy carries only in-frame clones and drops some. Clone size and V and J calls were adopted from that table, with D and trimming inferred from the DNA. The sample lists roughly 250,000 clones; about 90% were seen once. This chain links TRBV6-2 or TRBV6-3 with TRBJ1-5; D call uncertain. This TCR came from a man in his sixties who had recovered from COVID-19. Sequenced: peripheral blood. The CDR3: CASSSGQPQHF. The CDR3 region has the DNA TGTGCCAGCAGTTCGGGTCAGCCCCAGCATTTT.